This T cell receptor (beta chain) was observed in a study of human T cells and chemical hapten exposure. Study-wide points: TCRs exceeding 1 in 1000 frequency stayed unchanged with DPC sensitization.

Trimming pared 5 bases from V and 4 bases from J, leaving 18 bases between. The CDR3 sequence is 15 residues long. Germline CDR1 SEHNR, CDR2 FQNEAQ (reference sequence). TCRdb passed the RACE reads through MiXCR, listing each CDR3 protein once. The sample carries 250,000 or so distinct CDR3 sequences, 7.5% to 10% recorded once. Documented time point: pre-sensitization, week 0. This sample's treatment: therapeutic diphenylcyclopropenone sensitization with weekly scalp DPC. The total RNA was obtained from whole blood that was not fractionated. This clonotype was counted only a few times. Its target is not known.

The chain couples TRBV7-9 to TRBJ2-7, with D possibly being TRBD1 (6 bases). The sequenced sample was whole blood, obtained in connection with sensitization to the hapten diphenylcyclopropenone (DPC). The sequence was obtained from a middle-aged woman with alopecia areata. Some clones in this sample may be carry-over from other donors' samples. The CDR3 bases are TGTGCCAGCAGCCCCCCGAGCAGGGGAGCGTACGAGCAGTACTTC. Translating it yields CASSPPSRGAYEQYF.